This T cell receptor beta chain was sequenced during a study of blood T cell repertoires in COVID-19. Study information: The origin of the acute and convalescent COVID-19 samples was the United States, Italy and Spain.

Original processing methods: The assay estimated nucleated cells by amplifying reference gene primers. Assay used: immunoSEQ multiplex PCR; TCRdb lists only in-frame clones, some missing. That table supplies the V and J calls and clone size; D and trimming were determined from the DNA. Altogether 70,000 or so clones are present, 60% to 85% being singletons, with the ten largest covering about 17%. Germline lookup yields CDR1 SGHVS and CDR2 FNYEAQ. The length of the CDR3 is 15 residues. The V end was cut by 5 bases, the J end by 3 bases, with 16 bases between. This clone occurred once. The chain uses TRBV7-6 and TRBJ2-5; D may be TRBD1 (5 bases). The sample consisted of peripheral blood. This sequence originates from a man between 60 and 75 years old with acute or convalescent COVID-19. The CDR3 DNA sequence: TGTGCCAGCAGCAGACCGTTCGACAGAGAAGAGACCCAGTACTTC. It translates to CASSRPFDREETQYF.